Following are 5 T cell receptor beta chains from one sample sequenced in a study of T cell repertoires in ileal Crohn's disease. The table came from immunoSEQ multiplex PCR; TCRdb's copy has only in-frame clones and leaves some out. The table records 5,500 to 6,000 clones, around four fifths of them present only once. Sequenced input: ileal tissue. The receptors here all came from an adult with Crohn's disease.

This clone was detected only a few times. The chain couples TRBV7-9 to TRBJ2-7, with unresolved D. The CDR3 is 14 amino acids. Germline CDR1 reads SEHNR; CDR2 reads FQNEAQ (reference sequence). V shed 3 bases and J shed 6 bases, with 15 bases lying between them. CDR3 bases: TGTGCCAGCAGCTTCGCGTCAGGCAGCTCCGAGCAGTACTTC. Amino acids: CASSFASGSSEQYF.

This chain connects TRBV5-5 to TRBJ1-1, with TRBD1 matching 10 bases. Unmatched junction bases numbered 7, after V lost 4 bases and J lost 1 base. The CDR3 length is 16 residues. In germline, CDR1 is SGHKS, CDR2 YYEKEE (reference sequence). DNA of the CDR3: TGTGCCAGCAGCCTAGGACAGGGGGATGGGAACACTGAAGCTTTCTTT. It specifies CASSLGQGDGNTEAFF.

The V call is TRBV27, the J call TRBJ1-2; the match to TRBD1 covers 9 bases. V shed 5 bases, J shed 4 bases, and the junction held 14 bases outside the gene matches. The CDR3 is 17 amino acids. The germline V gene encodes CDR1 MNHEY and CDR2 SMNVEV (reference sequence). The CDR3, as DNA: TGTGCCAGCAGTATCGGGACAGGGCCCCCCTATACCTATGGCTACACCTTC. Protein product: CASSIGTGPPYTYGYTF.

A single count supports this clone. Other DNA sequences from this sample encode an identical CDR3 as well. This chain links TRBV28 with TRBJ1-5; D possibly corresponds to TRBD1 (5 bases). CDR3 length: 12 amino acids. The V and J ends lost 9 bases and 2 bases respectively, with 8 bases between them. Germline V lookup: CDR1 MDHEN, CDR2 SYDVKM. The CDR3 is CASRDGNQPQHF. The CDR3 DNA sequence: TGTGCCAGTCGGGACGGCAATCAGCCCCAGCATTTT.

V usage is TRBV5-5 and J usage is TRBJ1-2; tentatively, D is TRBD1 (5 bases). The CDR3 loop spans 15 amino acids. CDR1 SGHKS and CDR2 YYEKEE come from the germline V gene (reference sequence). Trimming removed 3 bases from V and 5 bases from J, with 17 bases in between. Here the CDR3 DNA reads TGTGCCAGCAGCTCTGGGGGTTCTGTCAATTATGGCTACACCTTC. Encoded protein: CASSSGGSVNYGYTF.